The clone carrying this T cell receptor (beta chain) was seen ten or more times. Its target is unknown. Trimming took 6 bases from V and 0 from J, leaving 20 bases between them. Germline CDR1 DFQATT, CDR2 SNEGSKA (reference sequence). The CDR3 extends over 16 amino acids. This sample is drawn from a study of T-cell reconstitution after alpha-beta-depleted transplantation in children. Unique molecular identifiers were incorporated into the prepared TCRbeta library. Via MiXCR, TCRdb re-called the PCR reads, giving one row per CDR3 protein. Of approximately 150,000 distinct CDR3 sequences in the sample, around 8.8% are singletons; the top ten hold over 15%. General study findings and limits: After transplant, high TCRbeta diversity at day 60 in some patients arose from surviving recipient T cells and thymic progenitors. Counts and diversity of T cells one year after transplant came mostly from newly produced T cells. At around two months after transplant, the alpha-beta T cells were reportedly derived from several hundred expanded clones that came from non-depleted graft cells.

This chain joins TRBV20-1 and TRBJ1-1; D is possibly TRBD1 (5 bases). The material sequenced was PBMCs, mostly from graft donor cells, taken 180 days after TCRalphabeta/CD19-depleted stem cell transplant. This clonotype originated in a female patient aged 2-9 years who had a stem cell transplant for congenital amegakaryocytic thrombocytopenia, so the T cells may come from the graft donor. The CDR3 here is CSARMAGTIMNTEAFF. Here the CDR3 DNA reads TGCAGTGCCCGGATGGCAGGGACCATAATGAACACTGAAGCTTTCTTT.